The entry below describes one TCR beta chain. Per germline, CDR1 SQVTM and CDR2 ANQGSEA. The V end was cut by 0 bases, the J end by 2 bases, with 7 bases between. The CDR3 sequence is 13 residues long. The study profiled TCR beta VDJ and CDR3 using genomic DNA as template. TCRdb analysed the reads with MiXCR anew, one entry per CDR3 protein. Here the sample spans hundreds of thousands of distinct CDR3 sequences, around 50% being singletons. The data stem from a study of CD8+CD57+ T cells in acquired aplastic anemia. Study-wide background: Sorted CD4+ plus CD8+ cells gave DNA averaging about 3.2 ug.

Patients chosen for sequencing had CD8+CD57+ cells that had expanded, as shown by flow cytometry. Blood was sampled before the patients had received any therapy. This clonotype was obtained from a human donor with aplastic anemia. The chain employs TRBV29-1 and TRBJ1-2; D gene ambiguous. The sequenced material came from sorted CD4+, CD8+, or CD8+CD57+ T cells (not recorded which) from PBMCs. The CDR3 reads CSVEEIRNYGYTF. The CDR3 region has the DNA TGCAGCGTTGAAGAAATCCGGAACTATGGCTACACCTTC.